The entry below describes one TCR beta chain. Its antigen is as yet unknown. The entry originates in a study of vaccination and CD4 T cells after COVID-19. Study as a whole: Cellular stimulation was performed using overlapping spike peptides derived from SARS-CoV-2, HCoV-NL63, HCoV-OC43 and HCoV-229E.

Treatment described: roughly 10-day PBMC culture with coronavirus spike peptide pools or control peptides (ViraFEST assay). Investigators obtained the unexposed donor's CD4+ T cells before the COVID-19 pandemic (2011-2018). ViraFEST relied on peptide pools to expand antigen-specific T cells; the TCRs were sequenced afterward. The medium had half its volume replaced with fresh IL-2 medium on days 3 and 7. Study results and caveats: Spike mono-reactivity held for 304 of 307 vaccine-specific clones in convalescent patients.

With 7 bases removed from V and 2 bases from J, the gap between germline ends came to 15 bases. The CDR3 is made up of 14 amino acids. Per the germline V gene, CDR1 is MNHNS and CDR2 is SASEGT. The Oncomine TCR Beta short-read assay generated sequence data from the DNA of cultured CD4+ T cells. Genomic DNA was extracted from cultured CD4+ T cells. TCRdb recomputed calls from the PCR reads with MiXCR, one row per CDR3 protein. The sample lists roughly 9,200 distinct CDR3 sequences, 28% occurring once. The TCR originated in a human donor in good health. Input material: CD4+ T cells from blood, cultured in vitro. The genes are TRBV6-1 and TRBJ2-7, with D possibly TRBD1 on 6 matching bases. The CDR3 DNA reads as TGTGCCAGCACCAGACAGGCACGAACCTACGAGCAGTACTTC. It translates to CASTRQARTYEQYF.